The source of this TCR beta chain is a study of Graves' ophthalmopathy and Graves' hyperthyroidism (dated 2018 in TCRdb). In the study overall: Peripheral blood was collected at initial diagnosis, before any treatment. In total, some 140 blood samples were TCR-sequenced: 40 to 45 ophthalmopathy, roughly 80 hyperthyroidism and about 17 hyperthyroidism-to-ophthalmopathy patients. The study used signatures of the TCR beta repertoire to tell Graves' ophthalmopathy apart from Graves' hyperthyroidism and to predict which patients would progress to ophthalmopathy. In over 5 hyperthyroidism patients, the T-cell repertoire of thyroid tissue was compared with the T-cell repertoire of blood. To explore V-J signatures that distinguish ophthalmopathy from hyperthyroidism, a discovery set of about a hundred patients was enrolled, made up of 43 with ophthalmopathy and around 60 with stable hyperthyroidism. The independent validation cohort included 18 hyperthyroidism patients plus 17 patients who later progressed from hyperthyroidism to ophthalmopathy. Following sampling, methimazole starting at 30 mg daily was administered to hyperthyroidism patients, and high-dose intravenous methylprednisolone was administered to ophthalmopathy patients. The investigation overall reported the following: Among expanded thyroid clonotypes with frequency above 0.001, most also showed up in blood, which suggests that blood repertoires may reflect the thyroid immune response. Sample size was not predetermined statistically, and investigators were not blinded to group allocation. In validation, the model predicted ophthalmopathy progression with more than 70% sensitivity and about 77% specificity; more than ten predicted patients were CT-confirmed with GO in a median of approximately six months. In cross-validation, the 13-signature model distinguished ophthalmopathy from stable hyperthyroidism with around 86% sensitivity and about 81% specificity, while in the test set the corresponding values were about 80% and 75%.

For repertoire sequencing, TCR beta CDR3 regions were amplified from RNA transcripts. The first round was an RT-PCR using HTBI primers with the Qiagen OneStep RT-PCR kit, and this first round was followed by a second-round multiplex PCR, then size selection and purification. Sequencing of the libraries was carried out on an Illumina HiSeq2000 in paired-end mode with 100 bp reads. On the study's bioinformatics: SOAPnuke was used to process the reads, removing any read that contained adapters or uncalled bases, had a mean Phred below 15, or lacked an exact match to the constant primer or identifier. COPE v1.2.5 was used to merge the high-quality paired reads. Unique nucleotide sequences were defined as clonotypes and aligned to IMGT TRB V, D and J references using MiTCR v1.1. The analysis was limited to V-J combinations with a frequency above 0.0001, which together covered 99.2% of repertoires. For each V-J combination, a TCR clonal expansion and chaos score was defined as F50 clonal expansion divided by the chaos observed in the TCRdist matrix. Welch's t-statistics and random forest were used to reduce features to about a dozen V-J combinations, which were fed into a naive Bayes classifier. Thyroid-blood repertoire similarity was quantified with the Morisita-Horn index. The public reads were quality trimmed at Q25 with fastp and then assembled into clones with MiXCR by TCRdb, keeping productive beta chains. CDR3 protein duplicates are merged, each entry listing the most common genes and DNA. The V and J calls were not made by the authors but by TCRdb's processing. In this sample the table shows 500,000 to 800,000 distinct CDR3 sequences, about 41% of which occur a single time. Over 2.5% of the sample rests with the top ten.

Ends trimmed: V by 4 bases, J by 2 bases; bases unmatched to a gene: 9. The cysteine opens and the phenylalanine closes a CDR3 of 16 amino acids. The kept DNA is CDR3 alone, 48 bases in frame from the first base. Ophthalmopathy patients were characterized by moderately to severely active disease, a Clinical Activity Score of at least 3, a NOSPECS grade of at least 4, and a disease duration under 3 months. Patients with other autoimmune diseases, uncontrolled infections, pregnancy or lactation were excluded. Diagnosis was based on clinical symptoms, serum thyroxine, TRAb, thyroid ultrasound and orbital computed tomography. Ficoll-Paque density gradient centrifugation was used to isolate PBMCs from approximately 11 ml of fresh peripheral blood. Total RNA was extracted with Trizol reagent and quality-checked on an Agilent 2100 Bioanalyzer. On this clonotype: No antigen is known for it. Base-call qualities are not available, and no considerably larger clone is one nucleotide away.

This sequence uses TRBV12-3 or TRBV12-4 and TRBJ2-5; a stretch of 8 junction bases matches TRBD2. The sequence was collected from an adult man with Graves' ophthalmopathy. The material sequenced was peripheral blood. The DNA reads TGTGCCAGCAGTTGGCTAGCCGGGGGGGAGCAAGAGACCCAGTACTTC. Its protein is CASSWLAGGEQETQYF.